These 32 T cell receptor beta chains were all obtained from the same sample, sequenced in a study of blood T cells in healthy people across ages. Combining a sample-barcoded 5' primer with a J-beta primer mix, a second PCR ran for about 7 to 11 cycles. TCRdb re-analysed the 5' RACE reads in MiXCR, keeping a single row per CDR3 protein. The sample holds about 1,000,000 distinct CDR3 sequences, 40% to 55% seen once. Source material: blood. These receptors were taken from a woman aged 55-69 years in good health.

The chain joins TRBV29-1 to TRBJ1-5; TRBD1 might be the D (5 bases). The CDR3 loop spans 12 amino acids. Germline values: CDR1 SQVTM, CDR2 ANQGSEA. V lost 6 bases, J lost 7 bases, and 13 bases lay in between. CDR3 in amino acids: CSVMGLGQPQHF. The DNA for the CDR3 is TGCAGCGTGATGGGGCTTGGGCAGCCCCAGCATTTT.

Concerning this clonotype: One end of the junction fails to match germline, which may point to a read error. V is TRBV24-1 and J is TRBJ2-5; no definite D call. The end of the DNA aligns better with TRBJ2-7, so the J call may be wrong. CDR3 length equals 22 residues. From germline, CDR1 is KGHDR and CDR2 SFDVKD. The CDR3 DNA reads as TGTGCCACCAGCGATTGGGTCGGAACACCTCCTAGAGTTTTAACTCTCTCCTACGAGCAGTACTTC. The encoded protein is CATSDWVGTPPRVLTLSYEQYF.

A note on this clonotype: Relative to the germline gene, one junction end is altered; a read error may explain this. This rearrangement joins TRBV3-1 to TRBJ1-4, with unresolved D. Germline V gene lookup returns CDR1 LGHDT and CDR2 YNNKEL (reference sequence). The CDR3 sequence is 14 residues long. Written as DNA, the CDR3 is TGTGCCGGCAGTCCTCCACGGGCCAATGAAAAACTGTTTTTT. Its protein product is CAGSPPRANEKLFF. The full variable domain, in which reference TRBV3-1 and TRBJ1-4 provide the parts outside the CDR3, is DTAVSQTPKYLVTQMGNDKSIKCEQNLGHDTMYWYKQDSKKFLKIMFSYNNKELIINETVPNRFSPKSPDKAHLNLHINSLELGDSAVYFCAGSPPRANEKLFFGSGTQLSVL.

The chain employs TRBV20-1 and TRBJ1-5, with D maybe TRBD1 (5 bases). Trimming took 0 bases from V and 4 from J, leaving 19 bases between them. Germline loops: CDR1 DFQATT, CDR2 SNEGSKA (reference sequence). CDR3 length: 17 amino acids. The CDR3 protein is CSARDGGGVGMNQPQHF. The CDR3 DNA sequence: TGCAGTGCTAGAGATGGGGGAGGTGTAGGTATGAATCAGCCCCAGCATTTT.

This clonotype was recorded a few times. This rearrangement joins TRBV15 to TRBJ2-5; D perhaps matches TRBD1 (6 bases). This CDR3 is 17 amino acids long. Trimming removed 7 bases at V and 3 bases at J, with 24 bases between. Germline assignment: CDR1 LNHNV and CDR2 YYDKDF (reference sequence). CDR3 amino acids: CATNDQTGRRSKETQYF. For the CDR3, the DNA is TGTGCCACCAACGACCAGACAGGCCGGCGGTCAAAAGAGACCCAGTACTTC.

This clonotype was observed at least ten times. This chain joins TRBV29-1 and TRBJ2-7, with 12 bases fitting TRBD2. V gave up 5 bases and J gave up 2 bases; unmatched junction bases: 4. Germline assignment: CDR1 SQVTM and CDR2 ANQGSEA. There are 14 residues in the CDR3. The CDR3 is CSVRLAGAPYEQYF. The CDR3 DNA reads as TGCAGCGTTAGACTAGCGGGAGCACCCTACGAGCAGTACTTC.

The chain has TRBV5-1 and TRBJ2-5; D possibly corresponds to TRBD2 (7 bases). The CDR3 spans 15 residues. CDR1 and CDR2 (germline): SGHRS, YFSETQ. V gave up 0 bases and J gave up 0 bases, with 9 bases separating them. CDR3 nucleotides: TGCGCCAGCAGCTTGGAGGGGGGGGACCAAGAGACCCAGTACTTC. Amino acid sequence: CASSLEGGDQETQYF.

This clonotype was counted a few times. This sequence joins TRBV10-3 and TRBJ1-1; no clear D. With 11 bases removed from V and 1 base from J, the gap between germline ends came to 11 bases. CDR3 length: 12 amino acids. Germline CDR1 reads ENHRY; CDR2 reads SYGVKD. Here the CDR3 DNA reads TGTGCCTCCGGGTGGGGGAACACTGAAGCTTTCTTT. Translated, it gives CASGWGNTEAFF.

In its sample, this clonotype was seen a few times. The DNA of the CDR3 is TGTGCCACCATGACAGGAGGCGAAGAGACCCAGTACTTC. Protein: CATMTGGEETQYF. The chain joins TRBV24-1 to TRBJ2-5, with TRBD1 as a possible D gene (6 bases). CDR3 length: 13 amino acids. CDR1 KGHDR and CDR2 SFDVKD come from the germline V gene. V lost 8 bases and J lost 3, with 12 bases in between.

The J gene is TRBJ2-3, the V gene TRBV10-1, with D possibly TRBD2 on 5 matching bases. Deletions cut 3 bases from V and 0 bases from J, with 10 bases between. Germline assignment: CDR1 WNHNN and CDR2 SYGVQD (reference sequence). The CDR3 has 15 residues. The CDR3 DNA is TGCGCCAGCAGTGATTCTGGACTCAGCACAGATACGCAGTATTTT. Translating gives CASSDSGLSTDTQYF.

This clonotype appeared a few times. This chain uses TRBV2 with TRBJ1-1; unclear D gene. The CDR3 runs 12 residues. Trimming took off 9 bases at V and 1 base at J, with 9 bases between the two ends. CDR1 and CDR2 (germline): SNHLY, FYNNEI. CDR3 in DNA: TGTGCCAGAGACCCAGAGAACACTGAAGCTTTCTTT. Translating gives CARDPENTEAFF.

This clonotype was counted only a few times. V is TRBV7-2 and J is TRBJ2-1; weak D call: TRBD2 (5 bases). Germline CDR1 reads SGHTA; CDR2 reads FQGNSA. V lost 3 bases and J lost 9, with 12 bases in between. The CDR3 extends over 13 amino acids. The CDR3 DNA reads as TGTGCCAGCAGCTTCGAGGGATCGAGTGAGCAGTTCTTC. Its translation: CASSFEGSSEQFF.

V gene TRBV10-2 combines with J gene TRBJ1-1; D is unresolved. Per germline, CDR1 WSHSY and CDR2 SAAADI. This CDR3 is built from 14 residues. The V gene lost 6 bases and the J gene lost 2 bases, with 13 bases spanning the gap. CDR3 nucleotides: TGCGCCAGCAGGGCAGCAGGACTTAACACTGAAGCTTTCTTT. The encoded protein is CASRAAGLNTEAFF.

This clonotype was seen a single time. The V and J genes are TRBV20-1 and TRBJ1-4; possibly TRBD1 for D (6 bases). From germline, CDR1 is DFQATT and CDR2 SNEGSKA (reference sequence). Deletions cut 7 bases from V and 5 bases from J, with 14 bases between. CDR3 length: 13 residues. Written as DNA, the CDR3 is TGCAGTGTTTCGGTGGACAGAAATGAAAAACTGTTTTTT. Translating gives CSVSVDRNEKLFF.

This clonotype was recorded a few times. The chain employs TRBV14 and TRBJ2-3; 13 nucleotides match TRBD2. The CDR3 covers 15 residues. V was clipped by 4 bases and J by 7 bases; unmatched bases: 5. Germline assignment: CDR1 SGHDN and CDR2 FVKESK. The CDR3 protein is CASSLGLAGVYTQYF. In nucleotides, the CDR3 is TGTGCCAGCAGCCTTGGACTAGCGGGGGTTTATACGCAGTATTTT.

The chain combines TRBV29-1 with TRBJ2-2, with 9 bases identical to TRBD1. This CDR3 region has 15 residues. The V and J ends lost 6 bases and 4 bases, in that order; junction bases with no gene match: 9. CDR1 is SQVTM and CDR2 is ANQGSEA in the germline V gene. CDR3 loop: CSVHTWTGATGELFF. The CDR3 coding sequence is TGCAGCGTCCACACCTGGACAGGGGCCACCGGGGAGCTGTTTTTT.

The rearrangement joins TRBV11-2 to TRBJ2-1, with TRBD2 as a possible D gene (6 bases). Germline V lookup: CDR1 SGHAT, CDR2 FQNNGV. This CDR3 contains 16 residues. V dropped 2 bases and J dropped 0 bases, with 11 bases sitting between them. CDR3 residues: CASSLFAGSSYNEQFF. The CDR3 DNA reads as TGTGCCAGCAGCTTATTTGCGGGGAGCTCCTACAATGAGCAGTTCTTC.

The CDR3: CASSRLAGGRETQYF. The DNA for the CDR3 is TGTGCCAGCTCCAGACTAGCGGGAGGGCGAGAGACCCAGTACTTC. The chain is built from TRBV7-8 and TRBJ2-5; 14 bases align to TRBD2. The CDR3 consists of 15 residues. V lost 8 bases and J lost 4; bases outside the gene matches: 6. CDR1 SGHVS and CDR2 FQNEAQ come from the germline V gene.

The sample holds a few counts of this clonotype. The chain recombines TRBV3-1 with TRBJ2-7; the D gene is possibly TRBD2 (6 bases). This CDR3 has 15 residues. Deletions cut 1 base from V and 2 bases from J, with 12 bases between. CDR1 and CDR2 (germline): LGHDT, YNNKEL (reference sequence). The CDR3 here is CASSQVFSGTYEQYF. Written as DNA, the CDR3 is TGTGCCAGCAGCCAAGTATTTAGCGGAACCTACGAGCAGTACTTC.

This rearrangement joins TRBV24-1 to TRBJ2-1, with TRBD1 identical over 10 bases. V shed 4 bases, J shed 8 bases, and the junction held 7 bases outside the gene matches. This CDR3 is 15 amino acids long. Germline CDR1 reads KGHDR; CDR2 reads SFDVKD. CDR3 nucleotide sequence: TGTGCCACCAGTGACGTGGGACAGGGGAGCGATGAGCAGTTCTTC. Its translation is CATSDVGQGSDEQFF.

The chain combines TRBV7-9 with TRBJ2-3; 14 positions agree with TRBD2. The J segment lost 2 bases and the V segment lost 5 bases, leaving 3 bases of the junction unmatched. The V gene's germline CDR1 is SEHNR and CDR2 FQNEAQ (reference sequence). This CDR3 has 16 residues. CDR3 protein: CASSEGLAGATDTQYF. DNA of the CDR3: TGTGCCAGCAGCGAGGGACTAGCGGGGGCCACAGATACGCAGTATTTT.

This clonotype was observed a handful of times. V gene TRBV2 combines with J gene TRBJ2-3; tentative D call: TRBD2 (5 bases). This CDR3 comprises 13 residues. The V gene's germline CDR1 is SNHLY and CDR2 FYNNEI. Trimming left V 4 bases short and J 3 bases short, with 8 bases between. The CDR3 region has the DNA TGTGCCAGCAGTGTATGGAGGACAGATACGCAGTATTTT. Its protein product is CASSVWRTDTQYF.

The J gene is TRBJ2-7, the V gene TRBV7-9; 10 bases are shared with TRBD2. V shed 2 bases, J shed 4 bases, and the junction held 5 bases outside the gene matches. This CDR3 spans 15 amino acids. The germline V gene has CDR1 SEHNR and CDR2 FQNEAQ (reference sequence). DNA for the CDR3: TGTGCCAGCAGCTTACAGCGGGAGGGCCCATACGAGCAGTACTTC. Translation gives CASSLQREGPYEQYF.

A remark on this clonotype: One end of the junction fails to match germline, which may point to a read error. The gene calls are TRBV15 and TRBJ2-1; 14 nucleotides align to TRBD2. The CDR3 covers 19 residues. Germline CDR1 reads LNHNV; CDR2 reads YYDKDF (reference sequence). CDR3 amino acids: CATSRTGLAGVSSYSEQFF. CDR3 nucleotides: TGTGCCACCAGCCGTACGGGACTAGCGGGAGTTAGCTCCTACAGTGAGCAGTTCTTC. The variable domain in full, with the rest retrieved from reference TRBV15 and TRBJ2-1, is DAMVIQNPRYQVTQFGKPVTLSCSQTLNHNVMYWYQQKSSQAPKLLFHYYDKDFNNEADTPDNFQSRRPNTSFCFLDIRSPGLGDTAMYLCATSRTGLAGVSSYSEQFFGPGTRLTVL.

In this sample, this clonotype turned up a few times. This sequence joins TRBV6-1 and TRBJ2-6; D ambiguous. V lost 6 bases, J lost 1 base, and 7 bases lay in between. The germline V gene encodes CDR1 MNHNS and CDR2 SASEGT. This CDR3 contains 14 residues. CDR3 DNA sequence: TGTGCCAGCAGACTTCAATCTGGGGCCAACGTCCTGACTTTC. This sequence encodes CASRLQSGANVLTF.

This clonotype was seen many times. This chain connects TRBV4-2 to TRBJ2-1; 8 positions agree with TRBD2. The CDR3 contains 13 residues. Germline lookup yields CDR1 LGHNA and CDR2 YNFKEQ. V was clipped by 8 bases and J by 6 bases; unmatched bases: 6. The CDR3 is CASRGLGLNEQFF. Written as DNA, the CDR3 is TGTGCCAGCCGGGGACTAGGACTCAATGAGCAGTTCTTC.

This chain connects TRBV27 to TRBJ2-1; D perhaps matches TRBD2 (6 bases). Germline-derived CDR1 and CDR2 are MNHEY and SMNVEV (reference sequence). The CDR3 has 16 amino acids. V was pared by 8 bases and J by 2 bases, with 19 bases between. CDR3 sequence reads: CASGLRESGPYNEQFF. In DNA form, the CDR3 reads TGTGCCAGCGGATTAAGGGAGAGCGGGCCCTACAATGAGCAGTTCTTC.

The V gene is TRBV20-1, the J gene TRBJ1-2; a weak D match, TRBD1 (6 bases). Germline V gives CDR1 DFQATT, CDR2 SNEGSKA (reference sequence). The length of the CDR3 is 13 residues. The ends were cut back, 6 bases at V and 7 bases at J, with 18 bases in the middle. The CDR3 region has the DNA TGCAGTGCGCTAGCCCCGGGGGCGAGTGGCTACACCTTC. This gives the protein CSALAPGASGYTF.

This chain links TRBV7-9 with TRBJ1-4; a possible D gene is TRBD1 (5 bases). Trimming pared 5 bases from V and 3 bases from J, leaving 22 bases between. Germline V gives CDR1 SEHNR, CDR2 FQNEAQ (reference sequence). The CDR3 consists of 18 residues. CDR3 coding DNA: TGTGCCAGCAGCCGTCGGACAACCAGACCGGCGGCTAATGAAAAACTGTTTTTT. Encoded protein: CASSRRTTRPAANEKLFF.

V gene TRBV2 combines with J gene TRBJ1-6; 11 bases map to TRBD1. Germline trimming cut 4 bases from V and 12 bases from J; bases unmatched to any gene: 8. The V gene's germline CDR1 is SNHLY and CDR2 FYNNEI. This CDR3 comprises 15 residues. Here the CDR3 reads CASSGADRGQRPLHF. The CDR3 nucleotides read TGTGCCAGCAGTGGGGCGGACAGGGGGCAACGACCCCTCCACTTT.

For the CDR3, the DNA is TGCAGTGCCCCGGGAGCGGGGCGGGATGAGCAGTTCTTC. It translates to CSAPGAGRDEQFF. V and J are TRBV20-1 and TRBJ2-1; 7 nucleotides agree with TRBD2. Germline CDR1 reads DFQATT; CDR2 reads SNEGSKA (reference sequence). J lost 8 bases, V lost 6 bases, and 10 bases had no gene match. This CDR3 region has 13 residues.

This clonotype turned up a few times. This chain connects TRBV28 to TRBJ1-2; D gene unclear. This CDR3 contains 10 residues. Trimming stripped 6 bases from V and 7 bases from J, with 6 bases between. CDR1 and CDR2 (germline): MDHEN, SYDVKM. CDR3 in amino acids: CASRHGGYTF. The CDR3 DNA reads TGTGCCAGCAGGCACGGTGGCTACACCTTC.